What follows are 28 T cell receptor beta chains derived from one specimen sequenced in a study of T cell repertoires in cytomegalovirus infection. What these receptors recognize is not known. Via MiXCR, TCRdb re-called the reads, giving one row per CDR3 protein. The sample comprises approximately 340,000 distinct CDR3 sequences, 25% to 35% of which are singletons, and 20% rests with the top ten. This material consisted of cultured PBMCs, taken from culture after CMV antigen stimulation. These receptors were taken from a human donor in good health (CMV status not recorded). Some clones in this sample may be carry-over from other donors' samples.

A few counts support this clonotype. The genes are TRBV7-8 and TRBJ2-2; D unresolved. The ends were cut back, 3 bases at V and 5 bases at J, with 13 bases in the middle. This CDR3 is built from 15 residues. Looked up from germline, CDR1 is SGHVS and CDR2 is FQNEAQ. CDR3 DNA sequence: TGTGCCAGCAGCTTTGCCGGAAGGAGTACCGGGGAGCTGTTTTTT. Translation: CASSFAGRSTGELFF.

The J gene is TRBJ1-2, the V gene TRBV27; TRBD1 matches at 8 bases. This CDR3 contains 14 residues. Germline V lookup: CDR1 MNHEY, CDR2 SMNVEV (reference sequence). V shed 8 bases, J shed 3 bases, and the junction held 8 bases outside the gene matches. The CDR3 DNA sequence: TGTGCCAGCCGAGGGGCAGGGGGCTACTATGGCTACACCTTC. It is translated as CASRGAGGYYGYTF.

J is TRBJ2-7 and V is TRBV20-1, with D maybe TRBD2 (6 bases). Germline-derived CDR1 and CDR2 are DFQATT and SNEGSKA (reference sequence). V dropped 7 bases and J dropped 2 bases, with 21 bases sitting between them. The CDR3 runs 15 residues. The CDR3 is CSVRSLAVPPYEQYF. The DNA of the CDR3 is TGCAGTGTCCGCAGCTTAGCGGTCCCCCCCTACGAGCAGTACTTC.

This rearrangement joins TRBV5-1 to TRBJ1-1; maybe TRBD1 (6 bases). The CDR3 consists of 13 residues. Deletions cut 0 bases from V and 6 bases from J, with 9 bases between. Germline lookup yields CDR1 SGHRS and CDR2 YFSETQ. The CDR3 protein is CASSLEQGAEAFF. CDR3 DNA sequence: TGCGCCAGCAGCTTGGAACAGGGAGCTGAAGCTTTCTTT.

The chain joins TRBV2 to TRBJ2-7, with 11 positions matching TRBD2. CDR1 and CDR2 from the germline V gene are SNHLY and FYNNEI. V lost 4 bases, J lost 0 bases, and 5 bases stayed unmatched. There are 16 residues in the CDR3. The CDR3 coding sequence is TGTGCCAGCAGTGGGGGTACTAGCGGGAGCTCCTACGAGCAGTACTTC. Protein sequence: CASSGGTSGSSYEQYF. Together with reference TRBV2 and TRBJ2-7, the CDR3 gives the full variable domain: EPEVTQTPSHQVTQMGQEVILRCVPISNHLYFYWYRQILGQKVEFLVSFYNNEISEKSEIFDDQFSVERPDGSNFTLKIRSTKLEDSAMYFCASSGGTSGSSYEQYFGPGTRLTVT.

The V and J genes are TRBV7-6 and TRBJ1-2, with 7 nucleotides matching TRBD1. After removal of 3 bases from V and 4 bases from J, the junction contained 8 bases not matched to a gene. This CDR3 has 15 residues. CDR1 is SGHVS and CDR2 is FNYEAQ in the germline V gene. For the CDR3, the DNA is TGTGCCAGCAGCTTGAACCAGAGGACAGGCTATGGCTACACCTTC. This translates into CASSLNQRTGYGYTF.

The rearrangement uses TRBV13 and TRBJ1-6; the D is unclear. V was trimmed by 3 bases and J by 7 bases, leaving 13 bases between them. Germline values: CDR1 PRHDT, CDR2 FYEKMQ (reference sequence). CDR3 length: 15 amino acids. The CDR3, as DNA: TGTGCCAGCAGCTTGGGCTCGGCAAGGAATTCACCCCTCCACTTT. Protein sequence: CASSLGSARNSPLHF.

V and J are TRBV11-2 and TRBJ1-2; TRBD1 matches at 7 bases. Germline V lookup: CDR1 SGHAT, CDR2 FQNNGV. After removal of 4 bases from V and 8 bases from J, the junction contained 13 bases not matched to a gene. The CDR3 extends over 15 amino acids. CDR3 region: CASSSLQGRGRGYTF. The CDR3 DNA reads TGTGCCAGCAGCTCACTACAGGGGCGAGGCCGGGGCTACACCTTC.

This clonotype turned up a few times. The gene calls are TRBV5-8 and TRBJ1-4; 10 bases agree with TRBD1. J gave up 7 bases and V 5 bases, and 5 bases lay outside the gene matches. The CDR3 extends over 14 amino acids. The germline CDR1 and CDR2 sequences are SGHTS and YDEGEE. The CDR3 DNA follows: TGTGCCAGCAGGCTGACAGGGGGCCTTGAAAAACTGTTTTTT. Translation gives CASRLTGGLEKLFF.

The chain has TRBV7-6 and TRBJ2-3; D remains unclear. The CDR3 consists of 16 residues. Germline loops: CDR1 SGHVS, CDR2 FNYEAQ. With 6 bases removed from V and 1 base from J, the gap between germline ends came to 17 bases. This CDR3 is CASRPSDGLGTDTQYF. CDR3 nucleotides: TGTGCCAGCAGACCCTCCGACGGGTTAGGCACAGATACGCAGTATTTT.

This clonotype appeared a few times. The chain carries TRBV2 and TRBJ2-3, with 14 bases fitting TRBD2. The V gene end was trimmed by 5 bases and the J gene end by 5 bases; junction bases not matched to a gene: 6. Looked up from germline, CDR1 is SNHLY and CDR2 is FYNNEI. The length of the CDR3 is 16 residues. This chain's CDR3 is CASSKTSGRARDTQYF. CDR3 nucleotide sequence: TGTGCCAGCAGTAAGACTAGCGGGAGGGCCAGAGATACGCAGTATTTT.

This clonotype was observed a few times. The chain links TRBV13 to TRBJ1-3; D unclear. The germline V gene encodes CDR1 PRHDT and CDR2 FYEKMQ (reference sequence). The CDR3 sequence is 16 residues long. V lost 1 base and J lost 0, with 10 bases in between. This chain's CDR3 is CASSLVGTTSGNTIYF. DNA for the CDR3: TGTGCCAGCAGCTTAGTCGGAACGACCTCTGGAAACACCATATATTTT.

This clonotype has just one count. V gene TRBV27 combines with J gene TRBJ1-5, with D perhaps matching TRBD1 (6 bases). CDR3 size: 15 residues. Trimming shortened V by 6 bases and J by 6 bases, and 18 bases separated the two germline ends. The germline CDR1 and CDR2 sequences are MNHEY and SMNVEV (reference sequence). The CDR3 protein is CASSREGERVQPQHF. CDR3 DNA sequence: TGTGCCAGCAGCCGAGAGGGGGAGAGGGTTCAGCCCCAGCATTTT.

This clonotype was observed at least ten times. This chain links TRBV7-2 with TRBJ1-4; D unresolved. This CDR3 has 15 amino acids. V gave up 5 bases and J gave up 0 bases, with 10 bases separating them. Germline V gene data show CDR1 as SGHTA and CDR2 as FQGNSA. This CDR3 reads CASSPRLATNEKLFF. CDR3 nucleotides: TGTGCCAGCAGCCCCCGACTAGCAACTAATGAAAAACTGTTTTTT.

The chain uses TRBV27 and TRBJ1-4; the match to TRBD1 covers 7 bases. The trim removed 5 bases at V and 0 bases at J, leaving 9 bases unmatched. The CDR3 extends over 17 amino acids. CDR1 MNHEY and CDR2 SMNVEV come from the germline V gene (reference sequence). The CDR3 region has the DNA TGTGCCAGCAGTCCTTCGACAGGGCTGGCAACTAATGAAAAACTGTTTTTT. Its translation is CASSPSTGLATNEKLFF.

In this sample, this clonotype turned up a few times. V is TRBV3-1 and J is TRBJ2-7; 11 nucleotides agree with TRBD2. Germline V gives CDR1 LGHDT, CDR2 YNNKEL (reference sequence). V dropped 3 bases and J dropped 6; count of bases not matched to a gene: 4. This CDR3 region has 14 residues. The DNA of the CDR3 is TGTGCCAGCAGCCAGATAGCGGGGGGGCCCGAGCAGTACTTC. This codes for CASSQIAGGPEQYF.

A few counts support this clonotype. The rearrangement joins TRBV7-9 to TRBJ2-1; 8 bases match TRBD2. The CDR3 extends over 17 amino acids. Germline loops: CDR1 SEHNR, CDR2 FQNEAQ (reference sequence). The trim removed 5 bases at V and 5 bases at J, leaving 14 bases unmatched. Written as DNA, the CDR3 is TGTGCCAGCAGCCCGGGCCTGAGAGCGGGAGAAGACAATGAGCAGTTCTTC. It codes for CASSPGLRAGEDNEQFF.

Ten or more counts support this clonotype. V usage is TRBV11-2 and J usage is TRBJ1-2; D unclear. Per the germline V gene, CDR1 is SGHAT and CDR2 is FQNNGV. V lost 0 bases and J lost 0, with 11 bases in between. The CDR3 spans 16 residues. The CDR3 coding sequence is TGTGCCAGCAGCTTAGATCAACGGGGAGCTAACTATGGCTACACCTTC. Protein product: CASSLDQRGANYGYTF.

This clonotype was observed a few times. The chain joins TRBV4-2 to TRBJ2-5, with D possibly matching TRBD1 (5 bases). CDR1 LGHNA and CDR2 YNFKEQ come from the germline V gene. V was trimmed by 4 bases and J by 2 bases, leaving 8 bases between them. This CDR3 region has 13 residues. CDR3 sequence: CASSLTEQETQYF. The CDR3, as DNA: TGTGCCAGCAGCCTGACAGAACAAGAGACCCAGTACTTC.

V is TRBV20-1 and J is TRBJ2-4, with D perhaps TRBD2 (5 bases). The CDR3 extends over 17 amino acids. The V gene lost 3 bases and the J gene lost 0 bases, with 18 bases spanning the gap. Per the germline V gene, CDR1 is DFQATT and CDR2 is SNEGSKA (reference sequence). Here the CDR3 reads CSARGLAHSLAKNIQYF. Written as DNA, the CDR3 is TGCAGTGCTAGGGGCCTAGCCCATTCTCTAGCCAAAAACATTCAGTACTTC.

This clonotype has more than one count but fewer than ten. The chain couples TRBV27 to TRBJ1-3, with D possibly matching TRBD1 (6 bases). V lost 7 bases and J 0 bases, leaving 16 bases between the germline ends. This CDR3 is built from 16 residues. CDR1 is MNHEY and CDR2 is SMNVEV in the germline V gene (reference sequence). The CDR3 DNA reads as TGTGCCAGCAAAGCTCAGGGGACATACTCTGGAAACACCATATATTTT. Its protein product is CASKAQGTYSGNTIYF.

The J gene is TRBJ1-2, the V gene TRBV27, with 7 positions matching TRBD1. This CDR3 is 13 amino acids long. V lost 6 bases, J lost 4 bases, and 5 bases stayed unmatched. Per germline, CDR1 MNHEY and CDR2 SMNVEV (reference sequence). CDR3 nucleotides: TGTGCCAGCAGAAGACAGGGAGGCTATGGCTACACCTTC. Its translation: CASRRQGGYGYTF.

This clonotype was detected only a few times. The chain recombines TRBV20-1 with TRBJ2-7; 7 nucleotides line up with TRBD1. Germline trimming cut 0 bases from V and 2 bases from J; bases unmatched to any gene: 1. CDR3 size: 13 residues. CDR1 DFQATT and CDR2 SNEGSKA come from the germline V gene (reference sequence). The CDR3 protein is CSAREGQTYEQYF. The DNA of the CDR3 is TGCAGTGCTAGAGAGGGACAGACCTACGAGCAGTACTTC.

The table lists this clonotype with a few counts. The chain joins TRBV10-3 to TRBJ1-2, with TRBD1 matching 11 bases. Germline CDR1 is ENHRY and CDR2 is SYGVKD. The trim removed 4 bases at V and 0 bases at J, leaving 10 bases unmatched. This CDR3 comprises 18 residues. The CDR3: CAISAWTGGASANYGYTF. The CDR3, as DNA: TGTGCCATCAGTGCCTGGACAGGGGGCGCTTCAGCTAACTATGGCTACACCTTC.

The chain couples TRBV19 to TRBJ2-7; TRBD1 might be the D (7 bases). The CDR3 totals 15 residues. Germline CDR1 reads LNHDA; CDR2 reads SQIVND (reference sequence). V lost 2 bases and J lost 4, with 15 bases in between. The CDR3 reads CASSIIGGGGYEQYF. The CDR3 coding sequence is TGTGCCAGTAGTATAATAGGAGGGGGCGGATACGAGCAGTACTTC. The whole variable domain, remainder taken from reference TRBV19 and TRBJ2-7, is DGGITQSPKYLFRKEGQNVTLSCEQNLNHDAMYWYRQDPGQGLRLIYYSQIVNDFQKGDIAEGYSVSREKKESFPLTVTSAQKNPTAFYLCASSIIGGGGYEQYFGPGTRLTVT.

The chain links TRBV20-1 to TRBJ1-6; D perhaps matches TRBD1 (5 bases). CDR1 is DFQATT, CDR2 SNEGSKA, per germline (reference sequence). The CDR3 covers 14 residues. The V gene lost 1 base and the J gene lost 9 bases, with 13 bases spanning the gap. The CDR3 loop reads CSARVGTAGSPLHF. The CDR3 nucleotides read TGCAGTGCTAGAGTGGGGACCGCAGGTTCACCCCTCCACTTT.

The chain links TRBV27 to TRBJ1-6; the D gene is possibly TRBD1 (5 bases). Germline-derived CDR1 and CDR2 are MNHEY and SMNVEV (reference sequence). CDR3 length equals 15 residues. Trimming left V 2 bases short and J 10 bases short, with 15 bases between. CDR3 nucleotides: TGTGCCAGCAGTTTAGGCTCAGGGTGGGGGTCACCCCTCCACTTT. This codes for CASSLGSGWGSPLHF.

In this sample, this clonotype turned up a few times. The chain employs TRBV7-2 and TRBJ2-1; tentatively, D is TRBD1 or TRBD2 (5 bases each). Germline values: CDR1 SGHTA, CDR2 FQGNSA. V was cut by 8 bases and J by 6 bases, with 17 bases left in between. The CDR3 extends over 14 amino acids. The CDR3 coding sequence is TGTGCCAGCGCGTCCGGGACCGGGCCCAATGAGCAGTTCTTC. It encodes CASASGTGPNEQFF.